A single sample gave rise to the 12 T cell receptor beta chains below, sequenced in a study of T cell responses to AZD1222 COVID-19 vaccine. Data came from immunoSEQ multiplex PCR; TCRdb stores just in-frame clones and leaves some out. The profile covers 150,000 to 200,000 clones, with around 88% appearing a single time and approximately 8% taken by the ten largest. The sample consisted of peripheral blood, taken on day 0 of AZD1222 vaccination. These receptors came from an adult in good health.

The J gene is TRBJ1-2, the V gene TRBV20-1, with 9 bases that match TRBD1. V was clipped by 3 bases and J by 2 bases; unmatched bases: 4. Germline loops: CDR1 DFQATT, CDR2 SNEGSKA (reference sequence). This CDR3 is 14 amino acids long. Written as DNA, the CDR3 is TGCAGTGCTAGTAAGACAGGGGGGAACTATGGCTACACCTTC. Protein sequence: CSASKTGGNYGYTF.

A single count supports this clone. Written as DNA, the CDR3 is TGTGCCAGCAGCCGTGACGCTAGCGGAGATGAGCAGTTCTTC. Protein: CASSRDASGDEQFF. The chain couples TRBV7-9 to TRBJ2-1; TRBD2 aligns across 7 bases. Unmatched junction bases numbered 9, after V lost 5 bases and J lost 8 bases. This CDR3 comprises 14 residues. Germline lookup yields CDR1 SEHNR and CDR2 FQNEAQ (reference sequence).

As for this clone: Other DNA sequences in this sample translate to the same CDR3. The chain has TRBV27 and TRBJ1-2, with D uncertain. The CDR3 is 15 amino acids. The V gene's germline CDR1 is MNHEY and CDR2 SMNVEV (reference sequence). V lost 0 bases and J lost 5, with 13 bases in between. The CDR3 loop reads CASSLSIGGWYGYTF. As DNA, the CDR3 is TGTGCCAGCAGTTTATCGATAGGAGGGTGGTATGGCTACACCTTC.

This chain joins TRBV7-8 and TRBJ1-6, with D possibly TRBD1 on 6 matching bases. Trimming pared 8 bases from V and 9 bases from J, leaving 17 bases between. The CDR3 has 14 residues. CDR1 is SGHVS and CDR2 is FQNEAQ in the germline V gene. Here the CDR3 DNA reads TGTGCCAGCGTCTCTACGGGGGCGGTTTCACCCCTCCACTTT. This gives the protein CASVSTGAVSPLHF.

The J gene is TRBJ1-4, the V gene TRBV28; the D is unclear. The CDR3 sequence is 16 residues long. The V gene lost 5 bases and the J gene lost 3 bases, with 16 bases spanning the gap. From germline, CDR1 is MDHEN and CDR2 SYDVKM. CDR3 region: CASSPRTPAANEKLFF. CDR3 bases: TGTGCCAGCAGTCCTCGGACCCCGGCGGCTAATGAAAAACTGTTTTTT.

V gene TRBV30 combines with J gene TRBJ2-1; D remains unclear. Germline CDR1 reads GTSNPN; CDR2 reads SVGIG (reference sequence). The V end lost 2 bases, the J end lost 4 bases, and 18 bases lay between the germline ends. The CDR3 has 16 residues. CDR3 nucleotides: TGTGCCTGGAGTCCCGCCGGCTTACCGAAATACAATGAGCAGTTCTTC. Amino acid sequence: CAWSPAGLPKYNEQFF.

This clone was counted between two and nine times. The CDR3 coding sequence is TGTGCCAGTGGAAGTGGGGGAAGCTCCTATAATTCACCCCTCCACTTT. Translated: CASGSGGSSYNSPLHF. The V and J genes are TRBV19 and TRBJ1-6; a possible D gene is TRBD1 (5 bases). Germline V gene data show CDR1 as LNHDA and CDR2 as SQIVND (reference sequence). Deletions cut 8 bases from V and 0 bases from J, with 14 bases between. The CDR3 totals 16 residues. The full variable domain, completed using reference TRBV19 and TRBJ1-6, is DGGITQSPKYLFRKEGQNVTLSCEQNLNHDAMYWYRQDPGQGLRLIYYSQIVNDFQKGDIAEGYSVSREKKESFPLTVTSAQKNPTAFYLCASGSGGSSYNSPLHFGNGTRLTVT.

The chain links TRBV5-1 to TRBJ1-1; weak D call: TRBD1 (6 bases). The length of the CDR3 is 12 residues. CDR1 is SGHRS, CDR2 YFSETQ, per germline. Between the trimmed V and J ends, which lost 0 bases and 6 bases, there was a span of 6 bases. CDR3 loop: CASSLGGPEAFF. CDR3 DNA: TGCGCCAGCAGCTTGGGGGGGCCTGAAGCTTTCTTT.

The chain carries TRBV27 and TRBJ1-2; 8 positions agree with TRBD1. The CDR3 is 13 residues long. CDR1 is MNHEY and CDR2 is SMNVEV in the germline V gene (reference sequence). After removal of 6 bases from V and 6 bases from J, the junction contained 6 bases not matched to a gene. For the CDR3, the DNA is TGTGCCAGCAGCTTAAACAGGGGGAATGGCTACACCTTC. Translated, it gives CASSLNRGNGYTF.

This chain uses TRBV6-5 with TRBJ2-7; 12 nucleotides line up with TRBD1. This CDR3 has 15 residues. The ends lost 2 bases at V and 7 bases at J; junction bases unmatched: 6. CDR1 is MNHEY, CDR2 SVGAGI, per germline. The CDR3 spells CASSYGGQGAPEQYF. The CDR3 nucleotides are TGTGCCAGCAGTTACGGGGGACAGGGGGCGCCTGAGCAGTACTTC.

CDR3 region: CASSPLSTGAGGIQYF. CDR3 sequence (DNA): TGTGCCAGCAGCCCACTCTCGACAGGGGCGGGGGGCATTCAGTACTTC. The chain joins TRBV7-9 to TRBJ2-4; D possibly matches TRBD1 or TRBD2 (8 bases each). Trimming removed 5 bases at V and 9 bases at J, with 23 bases between. This CDR3 region has 16 residues. Germline V gene sequence: CDR1 SEHNR, CDR2 FQNEAQ (reference sequence).

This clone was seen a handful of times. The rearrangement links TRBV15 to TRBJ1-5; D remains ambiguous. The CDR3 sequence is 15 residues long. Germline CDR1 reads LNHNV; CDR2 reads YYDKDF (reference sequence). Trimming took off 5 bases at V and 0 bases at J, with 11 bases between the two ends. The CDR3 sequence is CATSGRRDSNQPQHF. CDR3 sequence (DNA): TGTGCCACCAGCGGACGACGGGATAGCAATCAGCCCCAGCATTTT.